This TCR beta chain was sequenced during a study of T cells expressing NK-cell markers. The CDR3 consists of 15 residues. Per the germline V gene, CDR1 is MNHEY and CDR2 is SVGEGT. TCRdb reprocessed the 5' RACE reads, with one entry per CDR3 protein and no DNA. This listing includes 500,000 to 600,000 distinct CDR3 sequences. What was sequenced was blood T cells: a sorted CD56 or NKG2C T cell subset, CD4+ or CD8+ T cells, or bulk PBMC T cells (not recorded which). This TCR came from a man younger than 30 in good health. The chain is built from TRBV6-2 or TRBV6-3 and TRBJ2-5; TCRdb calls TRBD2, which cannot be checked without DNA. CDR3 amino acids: CASSYETSVQETQYF.